The 31 T cell receptor beta chains below come from one sample, sequenced in a study of cytomegalovirus exposure and HLA in healthy donors. PCR was performed using 60 Vbeta and 13 Jbeta primers. This table comes from immunoSEQ multiplex PCR, and its TCRdb copy is limited to in-frame clones, with some not included. The repertoire holds about 140,000 clones, with 75% to 80% as singletons. Sequencing used PBMCs. The receptors shown here come from a woman under 40 in good health and CMV-seronegative.

The rearrangement joins TRBV30 to TRBJ2-5; 7 positions match TRBD1. Germline assignment: CDR1 GTSNPN and CDR2 SVGIG (reference sequence). The CDR3 totals 12 residues. With V trimmed by 5 bases and J by 5 bases, 5 bases remained unmatched. DNA of the CDR3: TGTGCCTGGCACAGGGGACGGGAGACCCAGTACTTC. Protein: CAWHRGRETQYF.

This clone was seen once. This sequence joins TRBV6-5 and TRBJ2-7, with 9 nucleotides matching TRBD2. With V trimmed by 8 bases and J by 5 bases, 13 bases remained unmatched. CDR3 length: 15 residues. Germline V gene sequence: CDR1 MNHEY, CDR2 SVGAGI. The CDR3 DNA sequence: TGTGCCAGCGAGAAAATCAGCGGGGGGAGACACGAGCAGTACTTC. Residues: CASEKISGGRHEQYF.

This clone was seen once. The CDR3 spells CASSRQPVSNQPQHF. CDR3 coding DNA: TGTGCCAGTAGCCGACAGCCGGTTAGCAATCAGCCCCAGCATTTT. The chain joins TRBV19 to TRBJ1-5; D is possibly TRBD1 (5 bases). Trimming stripped 6 bases from V and 0 bases from J, with 12 bases between. This CDR3 has 15 amino acids. Germline V gene data show CDR1 as LNHDA and CDR2 as SQIVND (reference sequence).

The chain employs TRBV7-9 and TRBJ1-2, with 12 bases aligning to TRBD1. This CDR3 comprises 15 residues. Trimming cost V 4 bases and J 2 bases; bases outside gene matches: 2. CDR1 is SEHNR, CDR2 FQNEAQ, per germline (reference sequence). For the CDR3, the DNA is TGTGCCAGCAGCTGGGGGACAGGGGGCAACTATGGCTACACCTTC. Its translation is CASSWGTGGNYGYTF. The full variable domain, in which reference TRBV7-9 and TRBJ1-2 provide the parts outside the CDR3, is DTGVSQNPRHKITKRGQNVTFRCDPISEHNRLYWYRQTLGQGPEFLTYFQNEAQLEKSRLLSDRFSAERPKGSFSTLEIQRTEQGDSAMYLCASSWGTGGNYGYTFGSGTRLTVV.

The rearrangement joins TRBV7-6 to TRBJ2-2; D is ambiguous. This CDR3 spans 12 amino acids. Trimming shortened V by 5 bases and J by 7 bases, and 8 bases separated the two germline ends. Germline CDR1 and CDR2: SGHVS and FNYEAQ. CDR3 sequence reads: CASSIFGGELFF. The CDR3 region has the DNA TGTGCCAGCAGCATTTTCGGCGGGGAGCTGTTTTTT.

This clone was detected a few times. The V gene is TRBV5-1, the J gene TRBJ2-3, with D perhaps matching TRBD2 (5 bases). Trimming took off 4 bases at V and 1 base at J, with 13 bases between the two ends. CDR3 size: 15 residues. Germline CDR1 is SGHRS and CDR2 is YFSETQ. In nucleotides, the CDR3 is TGCGCCAGCAGCCCTAGCTTTTCCCGCACAGATACGCAGTATTTT. This sequence encodes CASSPSFSRTDTQYF.

This clone has just a few counts. V and J are TRBV2 and TRBJ1-4, with D maybe TRBD1 (6 bases). The CDR3 is 13 residues long. V was shortened by 6 bases and J by 5 bases, with 10 bases between the two germline ends. Germline V lookup: CDR1 SNHLY, CDR2 FYNNEI. CDR3: CASRGTNNEKLFF. The CDR3 coding sequence is TGTGCCAGCAGGGGGACAAACAATGAAAAACTGTTTTTT.

The chain recombines TRBV29-1 with TRBJ2-3, with TRBD2 identical over 10 bases. This CDR3 has 13 residues. The ends lost 8 bases at V and 5 bases at J; junction bases unmatched: 7. Germline V lookup: CDR1 SQVTM, CDR2 ANQGSEA. The CDR3 DNA sequence: TGCAGCCAGAGCGGGGGGGCCATAGATACGCAGTATTTT. It encodes CSQSGGAIDTQYF.

The CDR3 loop is CASSFGTEGSPLHF. The CDR3 bases are TGTGCCAGCAGCTTCGGGACGGAGGGTTCACCCCTCCACTTT. The chain recombines TRBV11-2 with TRBJ1-6; tentatively, D is TRBD1 (5 bases). V was cut by 3 bases and J by 9 bases, with 12 bases left in between. There are 14 residues in the CDR3. The V gene's germline CDR1 is SGHAT and CDR2 FQNNGV.

The chain uses TRBV30 and TRBJ1-5, with D possibly matching TRBD1 (6 bases). The V end was cut by 3 bases, the J end by 4 bases, with 19 bases between. The CDR3 consists of 16 residues. CDR1 GTSNPN and CDR2 SVGIG come from the germline V gene (reference sequence). The CDR3 sequence is CAWRGIGGGPNQPQHF. CDR3 bases: TGTGCCTGGAGAGGCATTGGGGGGGGCCCAAATCAGCCCCAGCATTTT.

The chain has TRBV5-1 and TRBJ1-2; 7 bases are a match to TRBD1. This CDR3 has 13 amino acids. Per the germline V gene, CDR1 is SGHRS and CDR2 is YFSETQ. J gave up 4 bases and V 2 bases, and 2 bases lay outside the gene matches. The chain's CDR3 is CASSLWDSYGYTF. The CDR3 DNA sequence: TGCGCCAGCAGCTTATGGGACAGCTATGGCTACACCTTC.

The chain recombines TRBV2 with TRBJ1-2; D gene unclear. The germline gives CDR1 SNHLY, CDR2 FYNNEI. The CDR3 length is 15 residues. Trimming took 4 bases from V and 4 from J, leaving 16 bases between them. This CDR3 reads CASSVRAGASYGYTF. CDR3 bases: TGTGCCAGCAGTGTAAGAGCAGGTGCAAGCTATGGCTACACCTTC.

This rearrangement joins TRBV4-3 to TRBJ1-2; no firm D call. The germline CDR1 and CDR2 sequences are LGHNA and YSLEER. This CDR3 is built from 14 residues. V dropped 0 bases and J dropped 1 base, with 6 bases sitting between them. CDR3 sequence: CASSQERDNYGYTF. The CDR3 DNA reads TGCGCCAGCAGCCAAGAGAGGGATAACTATGGCTACACCTTC.

The chain carries TRBV7-3 and TRBJ2-3; D gene unclear. V was trimmed by 5 bases and J by 0 bases, leaving 9 bases between them. The germline V gene encodes CDR1 SGHTA and CDR2 FQGTGA. CDR3 length: 14 residues. The CDR3: CASSPSTSTDTQYF. The DNA for the CDR3 is TGTGCCAGCAGCCCATCGACAAGCACAGATACGCAGTATTTT.

The chain combines TRBV7-2 with TRBJ2-7; D is possibly TRBD1 (6 bases). CDR1 and CDR2 (germline): SGHTA, FQGNSA. CDR3 length: 13 amino acids. Trimming cost V 3 bases and J 5 bases, with 11 bases left between them. Here the CDR3 reads CASSLGQINEQYF. CDR3 nucleotide sequence: TGTGCCAGCAGCTTGGGACAAATAAACGAGCAGTACTTC.

This clone was counted a few times. Other DNA sequences in the sample encode the same CDR3. The V gene is TRBV7-9, the J gene TRBJ1-2, with no clear D. The CDR3 runs 15 residues. The V gene lost 1 base and the J gene lost 2 bases, with 11 bases spanning the gap. Germline CDR1 is SEHNR and CDR2 is FQNEAQ (reference sequence). The CDR3 sequence is CASSLGGGENYGYTF. The CDR3 bases are TGTGCCAGCAGCTTAGGCGGTGGGGAGAACTATGGCTACACCTTC.

This clone was seen a few times. The chain is built from TRBV7-8 and TRBJ2-7, with a tentative D call TRBD2 (5 bases). With 5 bases removed from V and 2 bases from J, the gap between germline ends came to 10 bases. The CDR3 runs to 13 residues. Germline assignment: CDR1 SGHVS and CDR2 FQNEAQ. This CDR3 is CASSPGNTYEQYF. The CDR3 DNA sequence: TGTGCCAGCAGCCCGGGAAACACCTACGAGCAGTACTTC.

The gene calls are TRBV4-3 and TRBJ2-1; the match to TRBD2 covers 7 bases. The V gene's germline CDR1 is LGHNA and CDR2 YSLEER. There are 15 residues in the CDR3. V was clipped by 0 bases and J by 7 bases; unmatched bases: 6. This chain's CDR3 is CASSQDLGGGNEQFF. The CDR3 nucleotides are TGCGCCAGCAGCCAAGATCTTGGGGGGGGGAATGAGCAGTTCTTC.

This chain connects TRBV7-9 to TRBJ1-1; 11 nucleotides line up with TRBD1. The germline V gene has CDR1 SEHNR and CDR2 FQNEAQ (reference sequence). Losses at the gene ends were 4 bases for V and 4 bases for J; bases not matched to a gene: 5. This CDR3 region has 15 residues. CDR3 protein: CASSSWDRGGTEAFF. DNA for the CDR3: TGTGCCAGCAGCTCCTGGGACAGGGGGGGCACTGAAGCTTTCTTT.

The sample holds one count of this clone. The chain carries TRBV2 and TRBJ2-7; 10 bases fit TRBD1. The junction had 7 bases not matched to a gene; V was cut back by 10 bases and J by 4 bases. The length of the CDR3 is 13 residues. Germline V CDR1 and CDR2: SNHLY, FYNNEI. The CDR3 protein is CATRQGAGYEQYF. CDR3 nucleotides: TGTGCCACCCGACAGGGGGCGGGGTACGAGCAGTACTTC.

V usage is TRBV6-1 and J usage is TRBJ1-5; possible D gene TRBD1, 5 bases. The CDR3 has 13 residues. Trimming shortened V by 7 bases and J by 7 bases, and 14 bases separated the two germline ends. The germline V gene encodes CDR1 MNHNS and CDR2 SASEGT. The CDR3 DNA is TGTGCCAGCACCCCTACGGGGGACCAGCCCCAGCATTTT. Protein product: CASTPTGDQPQHF.

The rearrangement links TRBV9 to TRBJ2-7, with 8 bases that match TRBD2. Germline V gene lookup returns CDR1 SGDLS and CDR2 YYNGEE. The CDR3 has 16 amino acids. The trim removed 4 bases at V and 1 base at J, leaving 10 bases unmatched. CDR3 sequence reads: CASSPFAGGLSYEQYF. CDR3 coding DNA: TGTGCCAGCAGCCCTTTTGCGGGGGGCCTTTCCTACGAGCAGTACTTC.

The rearrangement joins TRBV23-1 to TRBJ1-2, with D perhaps matching TRBD1 (5 bases). TRBV23-1 carries the ORF label, with uncertain function. This CDR3 spans 18 amino acids. With 2 bases removed from V and 1 base from J, the gap between germline ends came to 20 bases. The CDR3 protein is CASSQAEPGGEVNYGYTF. The CDR3 coding sequence is TGCGCCAGCAGTCAAGCTGAACCCGGGGGTGAGGTTAACTATGGCTACACCTTC.

This chain joins TRBV30 and TRBJ1-1; 8 bases map to TRBD1. Germline CDR1 GTSNPN, CDR2 SVGIG (reference sequence). CDR3 length: 13 residues. V lost 5 bases to trimming and J lost 7 bases; unmatched junction nucleotides: 9. This CDR3 reads CAWDGQGGHEAFF. The CDR3, as DNA: TGTGCCTGGGACGGACAGGGAGGACATGAAGCTTTCTTT. Looking up the rest from reference TRBV30 and TRBJ1-1 gives the full variable domain: SQTIHQWPATLVQPVGSPLSLECTVEGTSNPNLYWYRQAAGRGLQLLFYSVGIGQISSEVPQNLSASRPQDRQFILSSKKLLLSDSGFYLCAWDGQGGHEAFFGQGTRLTVV.

CDR3 loop: CASSYVQGPDTQYF. CDR3 bases: TGTGCCAGCAGTTACGTACAGGGGCCAGATACGCAGTATTTT. V usage is TRBV6-5 and J usage is TRBJ2-3; 7 bases are shared with TRBD1. Trimming took 2 bases from V and 4 from J; bases not matched to a gene: 3. The CDR3 has 14 residues. Germline-derived CDR1 and CDR2 are MNHEY and SVGAGI.

The chain has TRBV5-6 and TRBJ1-1, with D unclear. V was pared by 6 bases and J by 4 bases, with 10 bases between. The germline CDR1 and CDR2 sequences are SGHDT and YYEEEE. The CDR3 is 12 residues long. The CDR3, as DNA: TGTGCCAGCACCGGTGGTCCCACTGAAGCTTTCTTT. This sequence encodes CASTGGPTEAFF.

This chain joins TRBV6-5 and TRBJ2-7, with TRBD2 identical over 9 bases. Germline CDR1 is MNHEY and CDR2 is SVGAGI. V lost 6 bases to trimming and J lost 2 bases; unmatched junction nucleotides: 5. CDR3 length equals 14 residues. CDR3 nucleotides: TGTGCCAGCAGCCGGACTAGCGATCCCTACGAGCAGTACTTC. It translates to CASSRTSDPYEQYF.

This clone showed up just a few times. The rearrangement uses TRBV6-5 and TRBJ1-2, with 9 positions matching TRBD1. The germline V gene has CDR1 MNHEY and CDR2 SVGAGI. Trimming took 2 bases from V and 7 from J; bases not matched to a gene: 11. The CDR3 extends over 16 amino acids. As DNA, the CDR3 is TGTGCCAGCAGTTACGGGGACAGGGCCTTCGAGGTTGGCTACACCTTC. Its translation is CASSYGDRAFEVGYTF.

The chain couples TRBV6-6 to TRBJ2-5; 12 nucleotides line up with TRBD2. V dropped 2 bases and J dropped 5; count of bases not matched to a gene: 3. This CDR3 spans 15 amino acids. CDR1 and CDR2 from the germline V gene are MNHNY and SVGAGI (reference sequence). The CDR3 region is CASSYLAGGMETQYF. In nucleotides, the CDR3 is TGTGCCAGCAGTTACCTAGCGGGGGGGATGGAGACCCAGTACTTC.

The chain uses TRBV7-2 and TRBJ1-2; 7 bases map to TRBD1. J gave up 3 bases and V 7 bases, and 2 bases lay outside the gene matches. The CDR3 has 12 amino acids. Germline V gene lookup returns CDR1 SGHTA and CDR2 FQGNSA. The CDR3 loop is CASTGTDYGYTF. CDR3 bases: TGTGCCAGCACCGGGACAGACTATGGCTACACCTTC. The whole variable domain, remainder taken from reference TRBV7-2 and TRBJ1-2, is GAGVSQSPSNKVTEKGKDVELRCDPISGHTALYWYRQSLGQGLEFLIYFQGNSAPDKSGLPSDRFSAERTGGSVSTLTIQRTQQEDSAVYLCASTGTDYGYTFGSGTRLTVV.

The chain couples TRBV13 to TRBJ1-2; the match to TRBD1 covers 10 bases. CDR1 is PRHDT, CDR2 FYEKMQ, per germline (reference sequence). V lost 3 bases to trimming and J lost 2 bases; unmatched junction nucleotides: 0. CDR3 length: 14 amino acids. As DNA, the CDR3 is TGTGCCAGCAGCTTGGGACAGGGGAACTATGGCTACACCTTC. Its protein is CASSLGQGNYGYTF.